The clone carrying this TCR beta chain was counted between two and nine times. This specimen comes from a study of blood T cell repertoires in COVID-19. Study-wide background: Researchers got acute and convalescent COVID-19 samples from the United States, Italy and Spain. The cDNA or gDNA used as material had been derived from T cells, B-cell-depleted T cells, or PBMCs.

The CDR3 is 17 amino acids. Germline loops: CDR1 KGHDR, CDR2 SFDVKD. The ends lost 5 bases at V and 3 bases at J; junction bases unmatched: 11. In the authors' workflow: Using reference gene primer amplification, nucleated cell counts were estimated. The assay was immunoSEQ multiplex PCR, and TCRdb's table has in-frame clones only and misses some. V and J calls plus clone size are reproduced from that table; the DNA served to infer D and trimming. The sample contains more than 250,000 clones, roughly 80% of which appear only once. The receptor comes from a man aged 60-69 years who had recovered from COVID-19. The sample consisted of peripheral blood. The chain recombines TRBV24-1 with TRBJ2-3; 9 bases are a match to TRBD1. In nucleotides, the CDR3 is TGTGCCACCAGTGCTTCCCGACAGGGGGTCTCGACAGATACGCAGTATTTT. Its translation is CATSASRQGVSTDTQYF.